This T cell receptor beta chain stems from a study of cytomegalovirus exposure and HLA in healthy donors. Amplification used 60 Vbeta primers and 13 Jbeta primers. Produced via immunoSEQ multiplex PCR; TCRdb's table is partial and in-frame only. In the table there are tens of thousands of clones, just over 75% of which are singletons. Trimming stripped 4 bases from V and 5 bases from J, with 20 bases between. Germline CDR1 is LNHDA and CDR2 is SQIVND (reference sequence). The CDR3 is 16 amino acids. The rearrangement links TRBV19 to TRBJ1-2; perhaps TRBD1 as D (5 bases). The receptor comes from a man between 45 and 60 years old in good health and CMV-seropositive. Sequencing was done on a sample of PBMCs. CDR3 residues: CASSNPRGLALYGYTF. In nucleotides, the CDR3 is TGTGCCAGTAGTAACCCCCGGGGGTTAGCCTTATATGGCTACACCTTC.